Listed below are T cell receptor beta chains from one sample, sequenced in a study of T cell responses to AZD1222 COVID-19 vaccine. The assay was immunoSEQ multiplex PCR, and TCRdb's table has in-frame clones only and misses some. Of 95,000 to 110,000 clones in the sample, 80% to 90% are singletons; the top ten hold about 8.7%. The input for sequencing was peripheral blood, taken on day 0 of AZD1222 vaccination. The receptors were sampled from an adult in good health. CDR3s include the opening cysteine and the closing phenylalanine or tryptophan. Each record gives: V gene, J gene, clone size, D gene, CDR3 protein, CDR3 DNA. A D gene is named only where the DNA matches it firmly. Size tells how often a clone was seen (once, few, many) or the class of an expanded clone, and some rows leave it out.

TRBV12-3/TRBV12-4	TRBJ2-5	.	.	CASSLGIQETQYF	TGTGCCAGCAGTTTAGGGATACAAGAGACCCAGTACTTC
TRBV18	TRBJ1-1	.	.	CASSQGLETEAFF	TGTGCCAGCTCACAGGGTTTGGAGACTGAAGCTTTCTTT
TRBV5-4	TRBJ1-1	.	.	CASSYLGTNTEAFF	TGTGCCAGCAGCTACCTCGGGACGAACACTGAAGCTTTCTTT
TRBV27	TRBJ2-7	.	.	CASSLSGLSEQYF	TGTGCCAGCAGTTTATCTGGTCTCTCCGAGCAGTACTTC
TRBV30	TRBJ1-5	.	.	CAWTRRGGPQHF	TGTGCCTGGACCCGACGGGGTGGGCCCCAGCATTTT
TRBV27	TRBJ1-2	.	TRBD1	CASSRDRVLGRYTF	TGTGCCAGCAGTCGCGACAGGGTCCTGGGTCGCTACACCTTC
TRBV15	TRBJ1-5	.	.	CATSSTVESNQPQHF	TGTGCCACCAGCAGCACAGTGGAGAGCAATCAGCCCCAGCATTTT
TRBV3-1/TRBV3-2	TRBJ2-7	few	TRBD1	CASSAWTGISYEQYF	TGTGCCAGCAGCGCATGGACAGGAATTTCATACGAGCAGTACTTC
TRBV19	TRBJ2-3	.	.	CASSIGSPRDTQYF	TGTGCCAGTAGTATAGGTAGCCCGCGAGATACGCAGTATTTT
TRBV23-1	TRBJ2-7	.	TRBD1	CASTTRDSTTLGPSEQYF	TGCGCCAGCACCACCCGGGACAGCACCACTCTCGGGCCCTCCGAGCAGTACTTC
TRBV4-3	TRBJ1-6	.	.	CASSQDFGTSPLHF	TGCGCCAGCAGCCAAGACTTTGGGACCTCACCCCTCCACTTT
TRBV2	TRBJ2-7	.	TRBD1	CASSEASGTGVGYF	TGTGCCAGCAGTGAAGCGAGTGGGACAGGGGTAGGGTACTTC
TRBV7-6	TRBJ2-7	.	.	CASSLGAGAGSEQYF	TGTGCCAGCAGCTTAGGGGCCGGGGCAGGCTCCGAGCAGTACTTC
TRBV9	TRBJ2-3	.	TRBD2	CASSGSGRADTQYF	TGTGCCAGCAGCGGTAGCGGGAGAGCAGATACGCAGTATTTT
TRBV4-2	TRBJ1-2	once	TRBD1	CASSLPRRQGTAYGYTF	TGTGCCAGCAGCCTCCCACGGCGGCAAGGGACAGCCTATGGCTACACCTTC
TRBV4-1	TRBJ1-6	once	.	CASSQDGQVISSPLHF	TGCGCCAGCAGCCAAGATGGGCAGGTTATTAGTTCACCCCTCCACTTT
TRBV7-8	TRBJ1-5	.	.	CASSLDAHKGPNQPQHF	TGTGCCAGCAGCTTAGACGCCCACAAAGGCCCAAATCAGCCCCAGCATTTT
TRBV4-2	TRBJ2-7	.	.	CASSPGTGSYEQYF	TGTGCCAGCAGCCCTGGGACGGGTTCCTACGAGCAGTACTTC
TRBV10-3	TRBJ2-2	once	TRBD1	CAISGPGQGTTGELFF	TGTGCCATCAGTGGCCCGGGACAGGGGACGACCGGGGAGCTGTTTTTT
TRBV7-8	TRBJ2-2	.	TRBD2	CASSLRGLAPNTGELFF	TGTGCCAGCAGCTTAAGGGGACTAGCGCCAAACACCGGGGAGCTGTTTTTT
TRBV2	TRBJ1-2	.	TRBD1	CASSLNDRVNTF	TGTGCCAGCAGTTTAAATGACAGGGTAAACACCTTC
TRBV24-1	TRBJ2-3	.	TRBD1	CATEGQGLTDTQYF	TGTGCCACAGAGGGACAGGGTCTTACAGATACGCAGTATTTT
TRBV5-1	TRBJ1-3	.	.	CASSLEGGLIRNTIYF	TGCGCCAGCAGCTTGGAAGGGGGGCTCATTCGAAACACCATATATTTT
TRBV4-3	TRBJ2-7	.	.	CASSQDGEQYF	TGCGCCAGCAGCCAAGATGGAGAGCAGTACTTC
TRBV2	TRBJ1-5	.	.	CASTLVNQPQHF	TGTGCCAGCACTCTGGTTAATCAGCCCCAGCATTTT
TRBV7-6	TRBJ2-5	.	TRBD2	CASSLSVMSGASTIQETQYF	TGTGCCAGCAGCTTATCGGTGATGAGCGGGGCTTCAACGATCCAAGAGACCCAGTACTTC
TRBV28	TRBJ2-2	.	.	CASSFGGAAGELFF	TGTGCCAGCAGTTTCGGCGGGGCGGCCGGGGAGCTGTTTTTT
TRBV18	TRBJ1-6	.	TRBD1	CASSPLPGQGESPLHF	TGTGCCAGCTCACCCCTTCCGGGACAGGGTGAATCACCCCTCCACTTT
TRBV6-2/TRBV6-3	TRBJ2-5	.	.	CASSYDGVIGETQYF	TGTGCCAGCAGTTACGACGGGGTCATTGGGGAGACCCAGTACTTC
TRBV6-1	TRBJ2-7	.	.	CASSENNGRREQYF	TGTGCCAGCAGTGAAAATAATGGGCGGAGGGAGCAGTACTTC
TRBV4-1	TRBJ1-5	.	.	CASSQDRGSNQPQHF	TGCGCCAGCAGCCAAGATAGGGGTAGCAATCAGCCCCAGCATTTT
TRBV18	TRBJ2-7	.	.	CASSPPTTGPYEQYF	TGTGCCAGCTCACCTCCGACGACAGGCCCCTACGAGCAGTACTTC
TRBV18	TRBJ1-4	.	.	CASSPEFNEKLFF	TGTGCCAGCTCTCCCGAGTTTAATGAAAAACTGTTTTTT
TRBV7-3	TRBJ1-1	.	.	CASSPPGQSVTEAFF	TGTGCCAGCAGCCCGCCGGGGCAGTCGGTCACTGAAGCTTTCTTT
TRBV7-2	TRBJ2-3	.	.	CASSLRPVADTQYF	TGTGCCAGCAGCTTACGACCGGTTGCAGATACGCAGTATTTT
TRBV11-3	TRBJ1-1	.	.	CASSSGGGGNTEAFF	TGTGCCAGCAGCTCCGGAGGTGGGGGCAACACTGAAGCTTTCTTT
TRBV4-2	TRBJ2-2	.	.	CASSQTAGELFF	TGTGCCAGCAGCCAAACCGCCGGGGAGCTGTTTTTT
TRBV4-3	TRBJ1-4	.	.	CASSQDRGASNEKLFF	TGCGCCAGCAGCCAAGATCGAGGGGCATCTAATGAAAAACTGTTTTTT
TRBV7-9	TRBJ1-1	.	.	CASSFVSGGATPQAFF	TGTGCCAGCAGCTTCGTTTCCGGGGGGGCCACCCCACAAGCTTTCTTT
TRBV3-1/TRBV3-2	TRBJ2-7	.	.	CASSRPGTEQYF	TGTGCCAGCAGCCGACCCGGGACAGAGCAGTACTTC
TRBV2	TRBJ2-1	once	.	CASRLAGFNEQFF	TGTGCCAGCCGCCTAGCAGGATTCAATGAGCAGTTCTTC
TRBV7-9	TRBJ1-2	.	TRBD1	CASSLEGAGGYTF	TGTGCCAGCAGCTTGGAGGGGGCGGGAGGCTACACCTTC
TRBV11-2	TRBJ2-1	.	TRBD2	CASTHSRGVLEQFF	TGTGCCAGCACCCACTCGCGGGGGGTGCTTGAGCAGTTCTTC
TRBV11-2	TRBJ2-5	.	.	CASSLGRGNPQETQYF	TGTGCCAGCAGCTTGGGGAGGGGGAACCCCCAAGAGACCCAGTACTTC
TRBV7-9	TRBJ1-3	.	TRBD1	CASSWGQGNTIYF	TGTGCCAGCAGCTGGGGACAGGGAAACACCATATATTTT
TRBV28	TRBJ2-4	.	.	CASSVPGESKNIQYF	TGTGCCAGCAGTGTTCCAGGGGAATCCAAAAACATTCAGTACTTC
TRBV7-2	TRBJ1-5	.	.	CASSFGQSHYQPQHF	TGTGCCAGCAGCTTCGGACAGTCCCACTATCAGCCCCAGCATTTT
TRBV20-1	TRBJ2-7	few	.	CSAKPGTGQYF	TGCAGTGCTAAGCCGGGGACGGGGCAGTACTTC
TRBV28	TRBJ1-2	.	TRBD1	CASTRDRANYGYTF	TGTGCCAGCACCCGGGACAGGGCCAACTATGGCTACACCTTC
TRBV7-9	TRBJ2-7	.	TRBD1	CASSLGQVPYEQYF	TGTGCCAGCAGCTTGGGACAGGTACCCTACGAGCAGTACTTC
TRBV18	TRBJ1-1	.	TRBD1	CASSSPGGVNTEAFF	TGTGCCAGCTCGTCACCAGGGGGGGTTAACACTGAAGCTTTCTTT
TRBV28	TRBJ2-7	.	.	CASNGQFRSYEQYF	TGTGCCAGCAATGGGCAGTTTAGATCCTACGAGCAGTACTTC
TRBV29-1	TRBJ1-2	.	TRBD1	CSVGQGAGDYGYTF	TGCAGCGTTGGACAGGGGGCCGGGGACTATGGCTACACCTTC
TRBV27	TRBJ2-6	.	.	CASRDRLGGTGANVLTF	TGTGCCAGCAGGGATCGACTGGGAGGAACTGGGGCCAACGTCCTGACTTTC
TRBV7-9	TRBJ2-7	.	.	CASSLGGINEQYF	TGTGCCAGCAGCTTAGGTGGGATTAACGAGCAGTACTTC
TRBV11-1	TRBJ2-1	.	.	CASSLTDNEQFF	TGTGCCAGCAGCTTAACCGACAATGAGCAGTTCTTC
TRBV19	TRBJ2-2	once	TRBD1	CASTDFGFLGTGNTGELFF	TGTGCCAGTACCGACTTCGGATTCCTCGGGACAGGGAACACCGGGGAGCTGTTTTTT
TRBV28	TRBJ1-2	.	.	CASSFPRDPPGYTF	TGTGCCAGCAGTTTCCCCAGGGACCCGCCTGGCTACACCTTC
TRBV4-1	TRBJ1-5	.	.	CASASGTGNQPQHF	TGCGCCAGCGCCTCCGGGACGGGGAATCAGCCCCAGCATTTT